This T cell receptor beta chain was observed in a study of blood T cell repertoires in COVID-19. Study in general: Whether acute or convalescent, the COVID-19 samples came from the United States, Italy and Spain.

Repertoires were generated with immunoSEQ multiplex PCR, while TCRdb's copy carries only in-frame clones and drops some. Of about 300,000 clones in the sample, 85% are singletons; the top ten hold around 1.8%. In the 2 weeks before study entry, exposed participants met a COVID-19 case, which was PCR-confirmed or clinician-diagnosed. This clone was picked up one time. CDR3 length: 13 residues. Germline CDR1 and CDR2: MNHEY and SVGAGI. The ends were cut back, 4 bases at V and 7 bases at J, with 13 bases in the middle. The source of this sequence is a woman in her thirties who had been exposed to COVID-19. The chain recombines TRBV6-5 with TRBJ1-2; TRBD1 might be the D (5 bases). The sample was PBMCs or T cells enriched from blood (not recorded which). The CDR3 region is CASSFRGSRGYTF. Written as DNA, the CDR3 is TGTGCCAGCAGTTTCCGGGGGTCTCGTGGCTACACCTTC.